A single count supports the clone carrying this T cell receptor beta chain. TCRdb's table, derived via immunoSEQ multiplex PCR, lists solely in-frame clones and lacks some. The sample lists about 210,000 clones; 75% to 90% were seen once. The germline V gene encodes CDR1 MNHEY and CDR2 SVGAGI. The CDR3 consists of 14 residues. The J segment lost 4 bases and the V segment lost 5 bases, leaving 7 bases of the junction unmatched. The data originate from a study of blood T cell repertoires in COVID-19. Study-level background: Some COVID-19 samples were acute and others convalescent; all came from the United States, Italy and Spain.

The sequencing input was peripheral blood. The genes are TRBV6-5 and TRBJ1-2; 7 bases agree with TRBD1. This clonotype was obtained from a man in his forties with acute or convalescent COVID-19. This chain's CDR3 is CASSHPDRAYGYTF. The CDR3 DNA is TGTGCCAGCAGTCATCCCGACAGGGCCTATGGCTACACCTTC.